The 12 T cell receptor beta chains given below trace back to one sample, sequenced in a study of blood T cell repertoires in COVID-19. Here immunoSEQ multiplex PCR was the method, and the copy in TCRdb shows in-frame clones only, minus some. The data show under 250,000 clones, about 93% seen once. The sequencing input was peripheral blood. The source is a man between 60 and 75 years old with COVID-19, enrolled during active disease.

V gene TRBV10-2 combines with J gene TRBJ1-1; 7 bases map to TRBD1. The CDR3 runs to 14 residues. The V gene's germline CDR1 is WSHSY and CDR2 SAAADI. V shed 6 bases, J shed 2 bases, and the junction held 6 bases outside the gene matches. The CDR3 sequence: CASRAGTANTEAFF. CDR3 nucleotide sequence: TGCGCCAGCAGAGCCGGGACAGCTAACACTGAAGCTTTCTTT.

The V and J genes are TRBV4-1 and TRBJ1-1; 9 bases are shared with TRBD1. CDR3 size: 17 residues. V shed 4 bases, J shed 0 bases, and the junction held 9 bases outside the gene matches. CDR1 MGHRA and CDR2 YSYEKL come from the germline V gene. The CDR3 region is CASSPGTGDRVNTEAFF. CDR3 in DNA: TGCGCCAGCAGCCCGGGTACTGGGGACAGGGTGAACACTGAAGCTTTCTTT.

The chain has TRBV6-6 and TRBJ1-2; possible D gene TRBD1, 5 bases. The CDR3 contains 13 residues. Trimming left V 6 bases short and J 6 bases short, with 14 bases between. Germline loops: CDR1 MNHNY, CDR2 SVGAGI (reference sequence). The CDR3: CASRTTGADGYTF. CDR3 in DNA: TGTGCCAGCAGGACGACTGGGGCAGATGGCTACACCTTC.

This chain links TRBV23-1 with TRBJ2-7; D remains unclear. TRBV23-1 is placed among ORFs of uncertain function. This CDR3 is built from 14 residues. Trimming took 1 base from V and 2 from J, leaving 9 bases between them. CDR3 region: CASSQWVQPYEQYF. CDR3 nucleotides: TGCGCCAGCAGTCAATGGGTACAGCCCTACGAGCAGTACTTC.

This clone is a singleton in its sample. The rearrangement joins TRBV5-1 to TRBJ1-6; 9 bases fit TRBD1. Germline V gene data show CDR1 as SGHRS and CDR2 as YFSETQ. Trimming removed 3 bases from V and 5 bases from J; junction bases left unmatched: 3. The CDR3 contains 15 residues. The CDR3 DNA follows: TGCGCCAGCAGCTGGGGGGACAGGGATAATTCACCCCTCCACTTT. Encoded protein: CASSWGDRDNSPLHF.

The chain couples TRBV5-6 to TRBJ2-5, with 10 bases lining up with TRBD1. The junction had 5 bases not matched to a gene; V was cut back by 4 bases and J by 2 bases. This CDR3 comprises 15 residues. In germline, CDR1 is SGHDT, CDR2 YYEEEE. The CDR3 is CASSGGQGWQETQYF. The CDR3 nucleotides read TGTGCCAGCAGCGGGGGACAGGGGTGGCAAGAGACCCAGTACTTC.

The chain has TRBV27 and TRBJ1-5; TRBD1 aligns across 8 bases. The junction had 2 bases not matched to a gene; V was cut back by 3 bases and J by 4 bases. CDR3 size: 14 residues. Germline V gene data show CDR1 as MNHEY and CDR2 as SMNVEV (reference sequence). CDR3 DNA: TGTGCCAGCAGTTTGACAGGGGTTAATCAGCCCCAGCATTTT. Its translation: CASSLTGVNQPQHF.

This clone was detected once. The chain uses TRBV25-1 and TRBJ2-7, with TRBD2 matching over 9 bases. Germline values: CDR1 MGHDK, CDR2 SYGVNS. J was trimmed by 4 bases and V by 7 bases; bases with no gene match: 5. The CDR3 loop spans 13 amino acids. CDR3 coding DNA: TGTGCCAGCACCATTAGCGGGAGTTACGAGCAGTACTTC. Translation gives CASTISGSYEQYF.

The genes are TRBV29-1 and TRBJ1-5, with 8 bases matching TRBD1. With 6 bases clipped from V and 1 base from J, the junction kept 8 bases outside the gene matches. Germline values: CDR1 SQVTM, CDR2 ANQGSEA. The CDR3 is 15 amino acids. CDR3 in DNA: TGCAGCGTCCTTTTCAGGGGGCCAAGCAATCAGCCCCAGCATTTT. This translates into CSVLFRGPSNQPQHF.

V is TRBV11-1 and J is TRBJ1-1, with TRBD1 matching over 9 bases. Unmatched junction bases numbered 9, after V lost 2 bases and J lost 5 bases. The CDR3 has 16 amino acids. Per germline, CDR1 SGHAT and CDR2 FQDESV (reference sequence). The CDR3 loop reads CASSLRIQGAYTEAFF. The DNA for the CDR3 is TGTGCCAGCAGCTTACGTATACAGGGGGCGTATACTGAAGCTTTCTTT.

V gene TRBV20-1 combines with J gene TRBJ2-1, with 11 bases lining up with TRBD2. After removal of 3 bases from V and 4 bases from J, the junction contained 8 bases not matched to a gene. The CDR3 totals 16 residues. The germline V gene has CDR1 DFQATT and CDR2 SNEGSKA (reference sequence). CDR3 in DNA: TGCAGTGCTAGTCCCCCTGGACTAGCGGGTTACAATGAGCAGTTCTTC. It specifies CSASPPGLAGYNEQFF.

This sequence joins TRBV11-2 and TRBJ2-7; 9 bases are shared with TRBD2. In germline, CDR1 is SGHAT, CDR2 FQNNGV. The CDR3 sequence is 15 residues long. Losses at the gene ends were 1 base for V and 4 bases for J; bases not matched to a gene: 5. CDR3 sequence (DNA): TGTGCCAGCAGCTTAGCAGCGGGGGGCCTTTACGAGCAGTACTTC. Its protein product is CASSLAAGGLYEQYF.